The rows below give T cell receptor beta chains drawn from one sample of a study of CD8 T cells in ankylosing spondylitis. From the 5' RACE reads, TCRdb called clonotypes with MiXCR, one entry per CDR3 protein. Among fewer than 200,000 distinct CDR3 sequences, 15% to 20% were seen once, and the ten largest hold more than 3.5%. The sequenced sample consisted of blood, either unsorted or a sorted T cell fraction (not recorded which). These receptor sequences come from a male donor aged 10 to 35 with ankylosing spondylitis or in good health (not recorded which). Both conserved end residues are part of each CDR3. D genes are given only for firm matches. Expanded clones get a size class; other rows say once, few or many, or leave the size out.

size: NA; V: TRBV12-3/TRBV12-4; D: NA; J: TRBJ2-5; CDR3: CASSFSGSGSETQYF; DNA: TGTGCCAGCAGTTTTTCCGGGAGCGGATCCGAGACCCAGTACTTC
size: NA; V: TRBV20-1; D: NA; J: TRBJ2-3; CDR3: CSAFDGRETYTDTQYF; DNA: TGCAGTGCTTTCGACGGACGAGAGACTTACACAGATACGCAGTATTTT
size: NA; V: TRBV20-1; D: NA; J: TRBJ2-5; CDR3: CSVSQGTETQYF; DNA: TGCAGTGTCTCGCAGGGGACGGAGACCCAGTACTTC
size: NA; V: TRBV29-1; D: TRBD1; J: TRBJ2-7; CDR3: CSVTPPDRGYEQYF; DNA: TGCAGCGTCACCCCCCCGGACAGGGGGTACGAGCAGTACTTC
size: many; V: TRBV30; D: NA; J: TRBJ2-5; CDR3: CAWSQQGVPETQYF; DNA: TGTGCCTGGAGCCAACAGGGAGTTCCAGAGACCCAGTACTTC
size: many; V: TRBV15; D: TRBD2; J: TRBJ2-3; CDR3: CATSRAGLAGTDTQYF; DNA: TGTGCCACCAGCAGAGCAGGACTAGCGGGCACAGATACGCAGTATTTT
size: many; V: TRBV6-1; D: NA; J: TRBJ2-3; CDR3: CATARSTDTQYF; DNA: TGTGCCACAGCGCGGAGCACAGATACGCAGTATTTT
size: few; V: TRBV27; D: NA; J: TRBJ2-3; CDR3: CASTIPGTATQYF; DNA: TGTGCCAGCACCATTCCCGGGACTGCCACGCAGTATTTT
size: few; V: TRBV7-2; D: TRBD2; J: TRBJ2-7; CDR3: CASSLVPSGRAYEQYF; DNA: TGTGCCAGCAGCTTAGTTCCTAGCGGGAGGGCATACGAGCAGTACTTC
size: many; V: TRBV4-2; D: NA; J: TRBJ2-1; CDR3: CASSQALPKRSYNEQFF; DNA: TGTGCCAGCAGCCAAGCCCTCCCGAAGCGGAGCTACAATGAGCAGTTCTTC
size: many; V: TRBV12-3/TRBV12-4; D: NA; J: TRBJ2-5; CDR3: CASRPGRGSWETQYF; DNA: TGTGCCAGCAGGCCCGGTAGGGGGTCTTGGGAGACCCAGTACTTC
size: many; V: TRBV3-1; D: TRBD2; J: TRBJ2-3; CDR3: CASTNLGLDADTQYF; DNA: TGTGCCAGCACTAACCTAGGACTAGACGCAGATACGCAGTATTTT
size: many; V: TRBV7-2; D: TRBD2; J: TRBJ2-3; CDR3: CASSLSQTSGDTQYF; DNA: TGTGCCAGCAGCTTAAGTCAAACTAGCGGAGATACGCAGTATTTT
size: NA; V: TRBV7-9; D: NA; J: TRBJ2-1; CDR3: CASSLAQGGSEQFF; DNA: TGTGCCAGCAGCTTAGCCCAGGGGGGGAGTGAGCAGTTCTTC
size: many; V: TRBV28; D: NA; J: TRBJ1-2; CDR3: CASSYGNRVSGYTF; DNA: TGTGCCAGCAGTTACGGAAACAGGGTTTCTGGCTACACCTTC
size: many; V: TRBV11-2; D: TRBD2; J: TRBJ2-1; CDR3: CASIQGTSGPLGHEQFF; DNA: TGTGCCAGCATCCAGGGGACTAGCGGGCCACTCGGCCATGAGCAGTTCTTC
size: many; V: TRBV5-6; D: NA; J: TRBJ2-3; CDR3: CASSFGGTDTQYF; DNA: TGTGCCAGCAGCTTCGGGGGCACAGATACGCAGTATTTT
size: NA; V: TRBV5-1; D: NA; J: TRBJ2-2; CDR3: CASSLLGSGPTGELFF; DNA: TGCGCCAGCAGCTTGTTGGGTTCGGGGCCCACCGGGGAGCTGTTTTTT
size: NA; V: TRBV2; D: NA; J: TRBJ1-2; CDR3: CASSTEGAIYGYTF; DNA: TGTGCCAGCAGCACGGAGGGCGCGATTTATGGCTACACCTTC
size: many; V: TRBV5-1; D: TRBD1; J: TRBJ2-4; CDR3: CASSSDRAGIQYF; DNA: TGCGCCAGCAGTTCGGACAGGGCGGGCATTCAGTACTTC
size: NA; V: TRBV29-1; D: NA; J: TRBJ2-1; CDR3: CSAGHEGPEVF; DNA: TGCAGCGCAGGTCATGAGGGGCCAGAAGTCTTC
size: many; V: TRBV6-6; D: NA; J: TRBJ1-1; CDR3: CASRRWTEAFF; DNA: TGTGCCAGCCGGAGATGGACTGAAGCTTTCTTT
size: many; V: TRBV3-1; D: NA; J: TRBJ1-2; CDR3: CASSPGFYGYTF; DNA: TGTGCCAGCAGCCCCGGATTTTATGGCTACACCTTC
size: many; V: TRBV9; D: NA; J: TRBJ2-2; CDR3: CASSVDGTNTGELFF; DNA: TGTGCCAGCAGCGTAGACGGGACAAACACCGGGGAGCTGTTTTTT
size: many; V: TRBV11-3; D: TRBD2; J: TRBJ2-1; CDR3: CASRFSGALSYNEQFF; DNA: TGTGCCAGCAGATTTAGCGGGGCTCTGTCCTACAATGAGCAGTTCTTC
size: many; V: TRBV7-9; D: NA; J: TRBJ2-7; CDR3: CASSLAKGYEQYF; DNA: TGTGCCAGCAGCTTAGCTAAGGGTTACGAGCAGTACTTC
size: many; V: TRBV29-1; D: NA; J: TRBJ2-1; CDR3: CSVVRDRANEQFF; DNA: TGCAGCGTCGTTCGGGACCGAGCCAATGAGCAGTTCTTC
size: many; V: TRBV18; D: TRBD1; J: TRBJ2-5; CDR3: CASSHRDRKETQYF; DNA: TGTGCCAGCTCTCACCGGGACAGGAAAGAGACCCAGTACTTC
size: many; V: TRBV5-1; D: TRBD1; J: TRBJ1-2; CDR3: CASSVSPQGASQGYTF; DNA: TGCGCCAGCAGCGTAAGCCCACAGGGGGCAAGCCAGGGCTACACCTTC
size: many; V: TRBV12-3/TRBV12-4; D: NA; J: TRBJ2-4; CDR3: CASSLEGTKNIQYF; DNA: TGTGCCAGCAGTTTAGAAGGAACCAAAAACATTCAGTACTTC
size: many; V: TRBV5-1; D: TRBD2; J: TRBJ2-5; CDR3: CASSLTSGEETQYF; DNA: TGCGCCAGCAGCTTGACTAGCGGGGAAGAGACCCAGTACTTC
size: NA; V: TRBV27; D: NA; J: TRBJ2-3; CDR3: CASSFPTTGTRSDTQYF; DNA: TGTGCCAGCAGTTTTCCCACGACCGGGACAAGGAGTGACACGCAGTATTTT
size: many; V: TRBV5-4; D: NA; J: TRBJ2-5; CDR3: CASSLDNQETQYF; DNA: TGTGCCAGCAGCCTGGATAACCAAGAGACCCAGTACTTC
size: many; V: TRBV12-3/TRBV12-4; D: TRBD2; J: TRBJ2-1; CDR3: CASSSPGTTNEQFF; DNA: TGTGCCAGCAGTTCCCCCGGGACTACCAATGAGCAGTTCTTC
size: NA; V: TRBV29-1; D: NA; J: TRBJ1-2; CDR3: CSALEQEKHGYTF; DNA: TGCAGCGCCCTAGAACAGGAAAAGCATGGCTACACCTTC
size: many; V: TRBV15; D: NA; J: TRBJ2-6; CDR3: CATSADTGSGANVLTF; DNA: TGTGCCACCAGCGCTGACACAGGTTCAGGGGCCAACGTCCTGACTTTC
size: many; V: TRBV15; D: TRBD1; J: TRBJ2-3; CDR3: CATSPTGTALSTDTQYF; DNA: TGTGCCACCAGCCCAACCGGGACAGCGCTGAGCACAGATACGCAGTATTTT
size: NA; V: TRBV21-1; D: NA; J: TRBJ1-6; CDR3: CASSKARGTDSPLHF; DNA: TGTGCCAGCAGCAAAGCGAGGGGTACGGATTCACCCCTCCACTTT
size: NA; V: TRBV24-1; D: NA; J: TRBJ2-1; CDR3: CATSDESGSYNEQFF; DNA: TGTGCCACCAGTGACGAGAGCGGGTCTTACAATGAGCAGTTCTTC
size: NA; V: TRBV25-1; D: NA; J: TRBJ1-1; CDR3: CASSEHNILLGTEAFF; DNA: TGTGCCAGCAGTGAACACAATATCCTTTTAGGGACTGAAGCTTTCTTT
size: many; V: TRBV6-6; D: NA; J: TRBJ2-5; CDR3: CASSYSPDYQETQYF; DNA: TGTGCCAGCAGTTACTCGCCTGACTACCAAGAGACCCAGTACTTC
size: many; V: TRBV6-5; D: TRBD1; J: TRBJ1-6; CDR3: CASRPGTGFNSPLHF; DNA: TGTGCCAGCAGACCCGGGACAGGGTTTAATTCACCCCTCCACTTT
size: many; V: TRBV4-1; D: TRBD2; J: TRBJ2-3; CDR3: CASSLVVAGGTDTQYF; DNA: TGCGCCAGCAGCCTCGTTGTGGCGGGAGGCACAGATACGCAGTATTTT
size: many; V: TRBV18; D: TRBD2; J: TRBJ2-1; CDR3: CASSPGGAGEQFF; DNA: TGTGCCAGCTCACCAGGGGGAGCGGGAGAGCAGTTCTTC
size: many; V: TRBV10-3; D: NA; J: TRBJ2-3; CDR3: CAIGDLGATDTQYF; DNA: TGTGCCATCGGGGACCTGGGGGCGACAGATACGCAGTATTTT
size: many; V: TRBV5-1; D: NA; J: TRBJ2-1; CDR3: CASSLGGDPYNEQFF; DNA: TGCGCCAGCAGCTTGGGCGGGGACCCCTACAATGAGCAGTTCTTC
size: many; V: TRBV28; D: NA; J: TRBJ2-1; CDR3: CASSFVNHQDEQFF; DNA: TGTGCCAGCAGTTTTGTTAACCACCAGGATGAGCAGTTCTTC
size: many; V: TRBV7-9; D: TRBD2; J: TRBJ2-1; CDR3: CASSPTSGGYNEQFF; DNA: TGTGCCAGCAGCCCCACTAGCGGGGGGTACAATGAGCAGTTCTTC